The table lists the clone carrying this T cell receptor beta chain with a few counts. This CDR3 has 16 amino acids. J was trimmed by 5 bases and V by 6 bases; bases with no gene match: 13. Looked up from germline, CDR1 is SGHNT and CDR2 is YYREEE (reference sequence). Measured with immunoSEQ multiplex PCR; TCRdb has only the in-frame clones, and not every one. This sample has 9,500 to 12,000 clones; around 81% occur once, and the top ten carry more than 20%. This specimen comes from a study of cytotoxic CD8 clonotypes in ibrutinib-treated CLL. This chain connects TRBV5-4 to TRBJ2-1; 8 bases line up with TRBD2. This sample comprised PBMCs, obtained at disease progression, from a patient treated with ibrutinib. The receptor's source is a human donor with chronic lymphocytic leukemia. For the CDR3, the DNA is TGTGCCAGCACCGGGGGGGGCAGGAGATTGGACAATGAGCAGTTCTTC. Translation gives CASTGGGRRLDNEQFF. The full variable domain, completed using reference TRBV5-4 and TRBJ2-1, is ETGVTQSPTHLIKTRGQQVTLRCSSQSGHNTVSWYQQALGQGPQFIFQYYREEENGRGNFPPRFSGLQFPNYSSELNVNALELDDSALYLCASTGGGRRLDNEQFFGPGTRLTVL.